The rows below give T cell receptor beta chains drawn from one sample of a study of blood T cell repertoires in COVID-19. The assay was immunoSEQ multiplex PCR, and TCRdb's table has in-frame clones only and misses some. This repertoire shows just over 350,000 clones, roughly 87% found once; its top ten account for 2.5% to 3.5%. The sample comprised PBMCs or T cells enriched from blood (not recorded which). All receptors derive from a woman in her 30s who had recovered from COVID-19. CDR3s include the opening cysteine and the closing phenylalanine or tryptophan. Fields, in order: clone size, J gene, D gene, V gene, CDR3 protein, CDR3 DNA. D genes are given only for firm matches. The size field is filled for only some rows; it gives once, few, many or a size class.

-,TRBJ1-5,-,TRBV19,CASSISVNQPQHF,TGTGCCAGTAGTATAAGCGTGAATCAGCCCCAGCATTTT
once,TRBJ1-3,-,TRBV18,CASSLIGAVASSGNTIYF,TGTGCCAGCTCACTTATAGGGGCAGTAGCAAGCTCTGGAAACACCATATATTTT
-,TRBJ1-5,TRBD1,TRBV5-1,CASSATGGNQPQHF,TGCGCCAGCAGCGCGACAGGGGGTAATCAGCCCCAGCATTTT
-,TRBJ2-2,-,TRBV7-9,CASSLNGGTGELFF,TGTGCCAGCAGCTTAAACGGGGGCACCGGGGAGCTGTTTTTT
-,TRBJ1-1,TRBD1,TRBV19,CASSKDRGSTEAFF,TGTGCCAGTAGTAAGGACAGGGGTAGCACTGAAGCTTTCTTT
-,TRBJ1-4,-,TRBV12-3/TRBV12-4,CASSITGMELFF,TGTGCCAGCAGTATCACAGGGATGGAACTGTTTTTT
-,TRBJ1-1,-,TRBV27,CASSLIGGTNVFF,TGTGCCAGCAGTTTGATCGGGGGGACAAATGTTTTCTTT
once,TRBJ2-7,-,TRBV4-1,CASSQEGGAAYEQYF,TGCGCCAGCAGCCAAGAGGGGGGGGCCGCCTACGAGCAGTACTTC
-,TRBJ2-7,TRBD1,TRBV27,CASSFSSGTAIYEQYF,TGTGCCAGCAGTTTTTCTTCCGGGACAGCTATCTACGAGCAGTACTTC
once,TRBJ2-3,-,TRBV12-3/TRBV12-4,CASSSRLEDTQYF,TGTGCCAGCAGTTCGAGGTTAGAAGATACGCAGTATTTT
-,TRBJ2-3,TRBD1,TRBV7-2,CASSKGGQGIYTQYF,TGTGCCAGCAGTAAGGGAGGACAGGGGATATATACGCAGTATTTT
-,TRBJ1-2,-,TRBV9,CASSVDGDYGYTF,TGTGCCAGCAGCGTAGATGGAGATTATGGCTACACCTTC